The clone carrying this T cell receptor beta chain is classed as medium-sized (0.01 to 0.1%). The antigen is unknown. Unmatched junction bases numbered 6, after V lost 1 base and J lost 10 bases. Germline V gene lookup returns CDR1 ENHRY and CDR2 SYGVKD. The CDR3 totals 13 residues. The record originates from a study of cytotoxic CD8 clonotypes in ibrutinib-treated CLL. Across the whole study: Mean per-sample yields comprised around 280,000 productive templates and 85,000 to 95,000 productive rearrangements. Study-wide results and caveats: Rising at ibrutinib response, clonality subsequently fell back toward baseline at progression.

Libraries were prepared by immunoSEQ multiplex PCR; TCRdb keeps only in-frame clonotypes and omits some of them. The top ten hold 20% to 25% of the sample, which has roughly 45,000 clones, under 80% seen once. The sequence came from a human donor with chronic lymphocytic leukemia. The specimen comprised PBMCs, sampled after 24 months of ibrutinib treatment. The rearrangement joins TRBV10-3 to TRBJ2-7, with 8 bases lining up with TRBD1. CDR3 nucleotide sequence: TGTGCCATCAGTGAGTTCGGACAGGGTGATCAGTACTTC. Translating it yields CAISEFGQGDQYF.